These T cell receptor beta chains were read from a single sample in a study of control samples from healthy donors and cancer patients. Measured with immunoSEQ multiplex PCR; TCRdb has only the in-frame clones, and not every one. The sample records about 80,000 clones, roughly 90% being singletons. Sequencing was carried out using blood. The receptors derive from a man in his fifties in good health. CDR3s include the opening cysteine and the closing phenylalanine or tryptophan. Fields, in order: clone size, V gene, J gene, D gene, CDR3 DNA, CDR3 protein. The D gene is left open where the match is weak. Clone size is shown for a subset of rows, as once, few, many or a class of expanded clone.

>.|TRBV3-1/TRBV3-2|TRBJ2-1|TRBD1
TGTGCCAGCACCGCCTCCGACAGGGGACGATACAATGAGCAGTTCTTC
CASTASDRGRYNEQFF
>.|TRBV11-3|TRBJ2-7|.
TGTGCCAGCAGCTTAGTTTCAGCTCCCTACGAGCAGTACTTC
CASSLVSAPYEQYF
>.|TRBV24-1|TRBJ1-5|TRBD1
TGTGCCACCAGTGCTGGGACAGGGCAACGACAGCCCCAGCATTTT
CATSAGTGQRQPQHF
>.|TRBV7-2|TRBJ2-3|.
TGTGCCAGCACTCACAAGCGGGCAGATACGCAGTATTTT
CASTHKRADTQYF
>.|TRBV7-3|TRBJ2-3|TRBD2
TGTGCCAGCAGCTTAACGTCGGGGGGGGCAACCGATACGCAGTATTTT
CASSLTSGGATDTQYF
>.|TRBV29-1|TRBJ2-7|TRBD1
TGCAGCGCTCTCTCGGACAGGGGCTACGAGCAGTACTTC
CSALSDRGYEQYF
>.|TRBV7-8|TRBJ1-2|TRBD1
TGTGCCAGCAGCCCCGGGACAGGTCTTCCGTATGGCTACACCTTC
CASSPGTGLPYGYTF
>.|TRBV6-5|TRBJ1-5|.
TGTGCCAGTAGCCTGTACGATAGCAATCAGCCCCAGCATTTT
CASSLYDSNQPQHF
>.|TRBV7-6|TRBJ2-5|.
TGTGCCAGCAGCTTAGCGCCCGACTTTCAAGAGACCCAGTACTTC
CASSLAPDFQETQYF
>.|TRBV11-3|TRBJ2-5|.
TGTGCCAGCAGCTTAGGAGGGTCGCAAGAGACCCAGTACTTC
CASSLGGSQETQYF
>.|TRBV6-5|TRBJ1-2|.
TGTGCTAGCCATCGGGGGGCTTATGGCTACACCTTC
CASHRGAYGYTF
>.|TRBV5-1|TRBJ1-1|TRBD1
TGCGCCACCAGGACAGGGGAGAGGAACACTGAAGCTTTCTTT
CATRTGERNTEAFF
>.|TRBV7-8|TRBJ2-5|.
TGTGCCAGCAGCTTTCTACCCCGAACCGCCCAAGAGACCCAGTACTTC
CASSFLPRTAQETQYF
>.|TRBV5-1|TRBJ2-7|TRBD1
TGCGCCAGCAGCTTGGACAGGGGGTTCGGCGAGCAGTACTTC
CASSLDRGFGEQYF
>.|TRBV6-5|TRBJ1-1|TRBD1
TGTGCCAGCAGTTATTCGGGACAGGGAGACACTGAAGCTTTCTTT
CASSYSGQGDTEAFF
>.|TRBV5-1|TRBJ1-4|.
TGCGCCAGCAGCTCCGACTCGTTGGGTGAAAAACTGTTTTTT
CASSSDSLGEKLFF
>once|TRBV9|TRBJ2-1|.
TGTGCCAGCAGCGCGACAGGCTTCTACAATGAGCAGTTCTTC
CASSATGFYNEQFF
>.|TRBV10-1|TRBJ2-7|TRBD1
TGCGCCAGCAGTAGAAGGGGCAGGGGGACCTACGAGCAGTACTTC
CASSRRGRGTYEQYF
>.|TRBV2|TRBJ1-4|.
TGTGCCAGCAGGGAAGTTGAAAAACTGTTTTTT
CASREVEKLFF
>.|TRBV12-3/TRBV12-4|TRBJ1-1|.
TGTGCCAGCAGTTTGCCAGGTACTGAAGCTTTCTTT
CASSLPGTEAFF
>.|TRBV6-5|TRBJ2-7|.
TGTGCCAGCAGGCCTCGACAGGTAACCTACGAGCAGTACTTC
CASRPRQVTYEQYF
>.|TRBV29-1|TRBJ2-7|TRBD1
TGCAGCGTTGCCATACAGGGGAGAGGCGAGCAGTACTTC
CSVAIQGRGEQYF
>.|TRBV20-1|TRBJ1-4|.
TGCAGTGCTAGGATTCAGGAAAAACTGTTTTTT
CSARIQEKLFF
>.|TRBV24-1|TRBJ2-3|.
TGTGCCACCAGTGAGGCGGGGCCACGCGCAGATACGCAGTATTTT
CATSEAGPRADTQYF
>once|TRBV6-2/TRBV6-3|TRBJ2-7|.
TGTGCCAGCAGTCCCGATGGATACGAGCAGTACTTC
CASSPDGYEQYF
>.|TRBV19|TRBJ1-2|TRBD1
TGTGCCAGTAGTCCGGGGGGACAGGGGGCGGACTATGGCTACACCTTC
CASSPGGQGADYGYTF
>.|TRBV11-2|TRBJ1-2|.
TGTGCCAGCAGCTTAGGGGCGAGCTACACCTTC
CASSLGASYTF
>.|TRBV7-9|TRBJ1-1|TRBD1
TGTGCCAGCAGCCCGCCGGGACAGGGGAACACTGAAGCTTTCTTT
CASSPPGQGNTEAFF
>once|TRBV6-4|TRBJ1-6|TRBD1
TGTGCCAGCAGTGAGAAAGCAGGGGGGGCCTATAATTCACCCCTCCACTTT
CASSEKAGGAYNSPLHF
>.|TRBV4-1|TRBJ2-7|.
TGCGCCAGCAAAGTTCGTGCAGGGGAGTCCTACGAGCAGTACTTC
CASKVRAGESYEQYF